This TCR beta chain was sequenced during a study of cytomegalovirus exposure and HLA in healthy donors. With regard to this clone: The antigen remains unidentified.

From germline, CDR1 is LGHNA and CDR2 YSLEER. V was clipped by 0 bases and J by 1 base; unmatched bases: 2. CDR3 size: 15 residues. This PCR relied on a set of 60 Vbeta primers and 13 Jbeta primers. Authors' methods: In a later analysis, the count reached about 82 million unique TCR beta chains, with approximately 11 million shared. Libraries were prepared by immunoSEQ multiplex PCR; TCRdb keeps only in-frame clonotypes and omits some of them. V, J and clone size reflect that table, while D and trimming were determined from the DNA. The sample has roughly 65,000 clones, approximately 70% seen once. Whole-study findings and limits: Investigators reported 150 to 200 TCR beta chains as tied to cytomegalovirus. In an earlier analysis, productive rearrangement rates for most beta V segments clustered near 90% or 30%.

The V and J genes are TRBV4-3 and TRBJ2-5; 7 positions agree with TRBD1. Sequencing used PBMCs. The receptor's source is a man aged 35-49 years in good health and CMV-seropositive. The CDR3 nucleotides read TGCGCCAGCAGCCAAGACGGGGACAGCCAAGAGACCCAGTACTTC. Translation: CASSQDGDSQETQYF.